The clone carrying this TCR beta chain was counted many times. What it binds is not known. V lost 5 bases and J lost 2; bases outside the gene matches: 3. The germline V gene has CDR1 SEHNR and CDR2 FQNEAQ (reference sequence). The CDR3 runs to 15 residues. TCRdb independently ran MiXCR on the reads; one entry per CDR3 protein. The sample lists approximately 250,000 distinct CDR3 sequences; roughly 10% were seen once. The data belong to a study of T cell repertoires in cytomegalovirus infection. Turning to the study itself: CMV infection together with matching HLA type was indicated by public TCR beta signatures.

General study results and limits: CMV-specific TCR beta clonotypes restricted by HLA-C were the ones dominating the ex vivo response. CMV carriers having the relevant HLA were flagged by cumulative public TCR beta family frequency.

This TCR derives from a human donor in good health (CMV status not recorded). Some clones in this sample may be carry-over from other donors' samples. Material: PBMCs. The chain couples TRBV7-9 to TRBJ2-3; TRBD2 matches 11 bases. In nucleotides, the CDR3 is TGTGCCAGCAGCAGGGGACTAGCGGTCACAGATACGCAGTATTTT. Protein: CASSRGLAVTDTQYF.